The present TCR beta chain was sequenced within a study of OX40 agonist ivuxolimab in advanced cancers. The wider study: As their treatment, patients were administered ivuxolimab, an agonistic anti-OX40 (CD134) antibody. Patients received intravenous ivuxolimab every 2 weeks at 0.01 to 10 mg/kg. Study-level findings and limits: Expanded clones tended on average to be more numerous among CD8+ T cells than CD4+. Circulating CD4+ and CD8+ T cells showed clonal expansion by week 6 at 0.1 to 3.0 mg/kg.

This CDR3 comprises 12 residues. In germline, CDR1 is MDHEN, CDR2 SYDVKM. With 7 bases clipped from V and 5 bases from J, the junction kept 3 bases outside the gene matches. A few counts support this clone. Its antigen remains unidentified. The data were produced by immunoSEQ multiplex PCR, yet TCRdb's version contains in-frame clones alone and is incomplete. The table includes about 38,000 clones, about three quarters detected once. The clonotype comes from an adult with an advanced solid tumor such as melanoma, head and neck, liver or kidney cancer. The sequencing here drew on CD4+ or CD8+ T cells sorted from blood, taken in a trial of the OX40 agonist ivuxolimab. This sequence joins TRBV28 and TRBJ1-2; 8 bases match TRBD1. The CDR3 is CASTRDRYGYTF. The CDR3 bases are TGTGCCAGCACCCGGGACAGGTATGGCTACACCTTC.